One and the same sample provided the 16 T cell receptor beta chains below, sequenced in a study of chemoradiotherapy in HPV16-positive cancers. Only in-frame clones appear in the TCRdb table, and some are missing; sequencing was by immunoSEQ multiplex PCR. Among about 20,000 clones listed, approximately 86% were seen once. This sample comprised blood, obtained from a patient who underwent chemoradiotherapy. The receptor set was obtained from a human donor with HPV-associated anogenital cancer.

The chain links TRBV7-9 to TRBJ2-2; possible D gene TRBD1, 6 bases. The CDR3 is made up of 16 amino acids. Deletions cut 5 bases from V and 1 base from J, with 14 bases between. Per germline, CDR1 SEHNR and CDR2 FQNEAQ (reference sequence). This chain's CDR3 is CASSQHTGMNTGELFF. CDR3 DNA sequence: TGTGCCAGCAGCCAGCATACAGGGATGAACACCGGGGAGCTGTTTTTT.

This chain joins TRBV6-4 and TRBJ1-1; unclear D gene. The V gene's germline CDR1 is MRHNA and CDR2 SNTAGT. Trimming removed 2 bases at V and 5 bases at J, with 15 bases between. The CDR3 runs to 15 residues. CDR3: CASSDRAGTGTEAFF. The CDR3 nucleotides are TGTGCCAGCAGTGACCGGGCAGGAACGGGTACTGAAGCTTTCTTT.

The CDR3 coding sequence is TGTGCCAGCAGTATCGGACGGGGCTACGAGCAGTACTTC. It encodes CASSIGRGYEQYF. J is TRBJ2-7 and V is TRBV5-6; D is possibly TRBD2 (5 bases). The CDR3 length is 13 residues. Germline CDR1 reads SGHDT; CDR2 reads YYEEEE. V lost 5 bases to trimming and J lost 3 bases, with 12 bases between them.

This chain connects TRBV7-6 to TRBJ2-7, with D maybe TRBD1 (5 bases). The CDR3 extends over 12 amino acids. Trimming removed 2 bases at V and 5 bases at J, with 7 bases between. CDR1 and CDR2 from the germline V gene are SGHVS and FNYEAQ. The CDR3 is CASSLRGNEQYF. The DNA for the CDR3 is TGTGCCAGCAGCTTAAGGGGCAACGAGCAGTACTTC.

The rearrangement joins TRBV18 to TRBJ2-1; either TRBD1 or TRBD2 may supply D (5 bases each). V was cut by 6 bases and J by 0 bases, with 12 bases left in between. Looked up from germline, CDR1 is KGHSH and CDR2 is LQKENI. CDR3 length: 15 residues. As DNA, the CDR3 is TGTGCCAGCTCGCAGGGCAGCGGCTCCTACAATGAGCAGTTCTTC. This translates into CASSQGSGSYNEQFF.

This sequence joins TRBV7-2 and TRBJ2-1, with a tentative D call TRBD2 (6 bases). The CDR3 has 14 residues. V was clipped by 3 bases and J by 5 bases, with 11 bases between them. CDR1 is SGHTA and CDR2 is FQGNSA in the germline V gene. In DNA form, the CDR3 reads TGTGCCAGCAGCTTCAGTGGGAGGAACAATGAGCAGTTCTTC. It is translated as CASSFSGRNNEQFF.

The rearrangement uses TRBV18 and TRBJ1-1; D not resolved. V shed 6 bases and J shed 1 base, with 12 bases lying between them. Germline V CDR1 and CDR2: KGHSH, LQKENI. The length of the CDR3 is 14 residues. The CDR3 coding sequence is TGTGCCAGCTCGCCCGGAGCAGGGAACACTGAAGCTTTCTTT. The encoded protein is CASSPGAGNTEAFF.

The gene calls are TRBV30 and TRBJ2-6, with unresolved D. The ends were cut back, 4 bases at V and 6 bases at J, with 16 bases in the middle. Germline assignment: CDR1 GTSNPN and CDR2 SVGIG (reference sequence). CDR3 size: 15 residues. The CDR3 nucleotides read TGTGCCTGGATCGGTGCTGGCTTGGCGGCCAACGTCCTGACTTTC. Translated: CAWIGAGLAANVLTF.

The chain employs TRBV5-1 and TRBJ2-3; D may be TRBD1 (5 bases). The V end was cut by 2 bases, the J end by 0 bases, with 7 bases between. There are 14 residues in the CDR3. The germline gives CDR1 SGHRS, CDR2 YFSETQ. CDR3 in amino acids: CASSLGDSTDTQYF. Written as DNA, the CDR3 is TGCGCCAGCAGCTTAGGGGATAGCACAGATACGCAGTATTTT.

V is TRBV25-1 and J is TRBJ1-2, with unresolved D. V shed 8 bases and J shed 12 bases, with 19 bases lying between them. The CDR3 length is 12 residues. The V gene's germline CDR1 is MGHDK and CDR2 SYGVNS. CDR3 in amino acids: CASEGTAAWHTF. The CDR3 DNA follows: TGTGCCAGCGAGGGTACAGCTGCTTGGCACACCTTC.

CDR3 bases: TGCGCCAGCAGCTTGGCAGGAGGGGCTCGGGAAGAGACCCAGTACTTC. It specifies CASSLAGGAREETQYF. The rearrangement uses TRBV5-1 and TRBJ2-5, with D perhaps matching TRBD2 (6 bases). V dropped 0 bases and J dropped 3 bases, with 15 bases sitting between them. The CDR3 has 16 residues. The germline V gene has CDR1 SGHRS and CDR2 YFSETQ.

This clone has just one count. The J gene is TRBJ2-7, the V gene TRBV19; weak D call: TRBD1 (5 bases). Germline CDR1 is LNHDA and CDR2 is SQIVND (reference sequence). Trimming pared 2 bases from V and 5 bases from J, leaving 7 bases between. The CDR3 covers 12 residues. The CDR3 loop is CASSIQGNEQYF. The CDR3 DNA reads as TGTGCCAGTAGTATACAGGGCAACGAGCAGTACTTC. Filled out from reference TRBV19 and TRBJ2-7, the complete variable domain reads DGGITQSPKYLFRKEGQNVTLSCEQNLNHDAMYWYRQDPGQGLRLIYYSQIVNDFQKGDIAEGYSVSREKKESFPLTVTSAQKNPTAFYLCASSIQGNEQYFGPGTRLTVT.

This chain links TRBV4-2 with TRBJ1-5; 7 nucleotides match TRBD1. The CDR3 runs 16 residues. CDR1 and CDR2 from the germline V gene are LGHNA and YNFKEQ. Trimming at V came to 4 bases and at J to 1 base, leaving 7 bases not matched to a gene. The CDR3 spells CASSPTTGPSNQPQHF. CDR3 nucleotide sequence: TGTGCCAGCAGCCCCACGACAGGGCCGAGCAATCAGCCCCAGCATTTT.

This rearrangement joins TRBV11-3 to TRBJ2-3; TRBD2 might be the D (5 bases). CDR1 is SGHNT, CDR2 YENEEA, per germline. V was clipped by 6 bases and J by 2 bases, with 18 bases between them. The CDR3 totals 16 residues. For the CDR3, the DNA is TGTGCCAGCAGTCCCCAAACCCCCGGGGACACAGATACGCAGTATTTT. It yields the protein CASSPQTPGDTDTQYF.

CDR3 residues: CASSGTPGAEQFF. The CDR3 DNA reads as TGTGCCAGCAGCGGGACTCCCGGAGCTGAGCAGTTCTTC. The rearrangement links TRBV6-4 to TRBJ2-1; possibly TRBD2 for D (6 bases). Deletions cut 6 bases from V and 9 bases from J, with 15 bases between. Germline V gene sequence: CDR1 MRHNA, CDR2 SNTAGT. The CDR3 sequence is 13 residues long.

Concerning this clone itself: Without the conserved terminal phenylalanine or tryptophan, this CDR3 likely stems from a read error. Because the CDR3's place on the DNA is in doubt, the DNA is left out and the CDR3 is given as listed by TCRdb. The chain joins TRBV1 to TRBJ2-6; TRBD2, the D gene given by the table, was not confirmed from the DNA. TRBV1 is flagged as a pseudogene. The CDR3 spans 12 amino acids, including both terminal residues. CDR3 sequence reads: CTSSQDTPGRGE.